Included here is one T cell receptor (beta chain) sequence, with context. The sample is drawn from a study of cytomegalovirus exposure and HLA in healthy donors. Germline V gives CDR1 SNHLY, CDR2 FYNNEI. The CDR3 runs 17 residues. V lost 6 bases, J lost 0 bases, and 20 bases lay in between. The primer mix had 60 Vbeta and 13 Jbeta primers. Clones were read by immunoSEQ multiplex PCR, and TCRdb kept only the in-frame ones, dropping some. The sample table includes 150,000 to 200,000 clones. The genes are TRBV2 and TRBJ1-1; the D gene is possibly TRBD1 (5 bases). The sample consisted of PBMCs. The sequence was obtained from a woman aged 55-75 years in good health and CMV-seronegative. The CDR3 nucleotides read TGTGCCAGCAGGGAGGGGATAGTTAGAGTGCTGAACACTGAAGCTTTCTTT. Residues: CASREGIVRVLNTEAFF. The full variable domain, completed using reference TRBV2 and TRBJ1-1, is EPEVTQTPSHQVTQMGQEVILRCVPISNHLYFYWYRQILGQKVEFLVSFYNNEISEKSEIFDDQFSVERPDGSNFTLKIRSTKLEDSAMYFCASREGIVRVLNTEAFFGQGTRLTVV.